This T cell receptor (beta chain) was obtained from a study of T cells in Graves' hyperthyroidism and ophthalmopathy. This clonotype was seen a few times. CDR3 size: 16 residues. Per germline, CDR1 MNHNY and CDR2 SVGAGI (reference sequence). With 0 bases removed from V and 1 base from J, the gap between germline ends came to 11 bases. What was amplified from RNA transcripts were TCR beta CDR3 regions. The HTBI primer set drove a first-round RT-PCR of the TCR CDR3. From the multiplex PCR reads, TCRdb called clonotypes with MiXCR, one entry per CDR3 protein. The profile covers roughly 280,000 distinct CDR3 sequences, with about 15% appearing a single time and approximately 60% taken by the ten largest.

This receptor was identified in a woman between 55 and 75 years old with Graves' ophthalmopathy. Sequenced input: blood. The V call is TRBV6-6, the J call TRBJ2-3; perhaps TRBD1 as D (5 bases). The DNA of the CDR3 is TGTGCCAGCAGTTACTCAGGGGTTATCGGCACAGATACGCAGTATTTT. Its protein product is CASSYSGVIGTDTQYF.